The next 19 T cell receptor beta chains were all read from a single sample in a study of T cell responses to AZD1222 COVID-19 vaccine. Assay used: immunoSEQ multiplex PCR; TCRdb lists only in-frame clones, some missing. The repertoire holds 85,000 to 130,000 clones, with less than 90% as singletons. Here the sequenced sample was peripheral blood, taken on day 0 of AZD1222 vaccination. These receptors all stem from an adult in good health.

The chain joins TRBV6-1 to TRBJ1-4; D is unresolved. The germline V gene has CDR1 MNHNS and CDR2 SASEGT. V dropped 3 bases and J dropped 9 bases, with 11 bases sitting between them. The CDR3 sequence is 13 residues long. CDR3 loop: CASSDLDGQKLFF. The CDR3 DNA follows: TGTGCCAGCAGTGACCTGGACGGACAAAAACTGTTTTTT.

This chain's CDR3 is CASSPRFGSPLHF. The CDR3 bases are TGTGCCAGCTCACCGCGCTTTGGGTCACCCCTCCACTTT. The chain employs TRBV18 and TRBJ1-6; D is unclear. From germline, CDR1 is KGHSH and CDR2 LQKENI. CDR3 length: 13 residues. With 3 bases removed from V and 10 bases from J, the gap between germline ends came to 10 bases.

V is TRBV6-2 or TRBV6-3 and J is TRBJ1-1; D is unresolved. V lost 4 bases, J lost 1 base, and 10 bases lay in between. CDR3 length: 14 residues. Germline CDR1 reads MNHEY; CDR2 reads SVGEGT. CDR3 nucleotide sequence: TGTGCCAGCAGTTCTTTCAGGAAGAACACTGAAGCTTTCTTT. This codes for CASSSFRKNTEAFF.

The CDR3 sequence: CASSTGRQAAYEQYF. In nucleotides, the CDR3 is TGTGCCAGCAGCACAGGCCGACAAGCGGCCTACGAGCAGTACTTC. V gene TRBV7-9 combines with J gene TRBJ2-7; TRBD1 or TRBD2 may be the D gene (5 bases each). The CDR3 has 15 amino acids. The germline V gene encodes CDR1 SEHNR and CDR2 FQNEAQ (reference sequence). V lost 5 bases and J lost 2, with 16 bases in between.

Here the CDR3 reads CASSQVGQGGEKLFF. Here the CDR3 DNA reads TGCGCCAGCAGCCAAGTGGGACAGGGGGGAGAAAAACTGTTTTTT. The chain couples TRBV4-1 to TRBJ1-4; TRBD1 matches 11 bases. V lost 1 base, J lost 8 bases, and 3 bases stayed unmatched. Germline V gene sequence: CDR1 MGHRA, CDR2 YSYEKL. The CDR3 length is 15 residues.

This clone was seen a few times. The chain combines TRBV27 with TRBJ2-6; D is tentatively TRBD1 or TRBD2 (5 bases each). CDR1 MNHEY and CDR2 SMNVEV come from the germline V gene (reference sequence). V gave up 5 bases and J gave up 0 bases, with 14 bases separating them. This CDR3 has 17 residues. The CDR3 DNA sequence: TGTGCCAGCAGTCCCCCATGGGGACGCTCTGGGGCCAACGTCCTGACTTTC. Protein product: CASSPPWGRSGANVLTF.

CDR3 sequence reads: CATLQVGESNEQFF. CDR3 DNA sequence: TGTGCCACCCTCCAGGTGGGAGAGTCAAATGAGCAGTTCTTC. The V call is TRBV19, the J call TRBJ2-1, with D possibly being TRBD2 (5 bases). V was shortened by 10 bases and J by 7 bases, with 20 bases between the two germline ends. The CDR3 consists of 14 residues. Germline assignment: CDR1 LNHDA and CDR2 SQIVND (reference sequence).

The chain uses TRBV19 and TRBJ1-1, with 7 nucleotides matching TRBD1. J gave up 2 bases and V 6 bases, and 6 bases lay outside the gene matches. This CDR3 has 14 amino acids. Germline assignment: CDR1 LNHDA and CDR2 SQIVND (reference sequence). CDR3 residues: CASRGGRGNTEAFF. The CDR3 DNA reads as TGTGCCAGTAGAGGGGGCCGGGGAAACACTGAAGCTTTCTTT.

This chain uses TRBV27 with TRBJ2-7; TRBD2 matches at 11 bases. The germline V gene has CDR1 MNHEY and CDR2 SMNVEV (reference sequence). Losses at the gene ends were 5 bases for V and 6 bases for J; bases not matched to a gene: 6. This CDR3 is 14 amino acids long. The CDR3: CASSDSGGALEQYF. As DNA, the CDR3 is TGTGCCAGCAGTGATAGCGGGGGGGCCCTCGAGCAGTACTTC.

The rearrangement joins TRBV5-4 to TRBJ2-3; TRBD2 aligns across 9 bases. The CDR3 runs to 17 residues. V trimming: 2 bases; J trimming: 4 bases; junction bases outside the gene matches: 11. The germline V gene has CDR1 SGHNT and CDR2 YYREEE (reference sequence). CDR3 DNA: TGTGCCAGCAGCTTACGCCTTGGCGGGAGGGTCTCAGATACGCAGTATTTT. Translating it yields CASSLRLGGRVSDTQYF.

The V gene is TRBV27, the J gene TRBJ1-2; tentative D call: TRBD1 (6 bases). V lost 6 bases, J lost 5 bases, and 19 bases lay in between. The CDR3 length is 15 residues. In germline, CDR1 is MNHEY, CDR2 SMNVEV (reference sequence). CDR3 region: CASSEQGLEGYGYTF. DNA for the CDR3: TGTGCCAGCAGCGAACAGGGACTAGAGGGGTATGGCTACACCTTC.

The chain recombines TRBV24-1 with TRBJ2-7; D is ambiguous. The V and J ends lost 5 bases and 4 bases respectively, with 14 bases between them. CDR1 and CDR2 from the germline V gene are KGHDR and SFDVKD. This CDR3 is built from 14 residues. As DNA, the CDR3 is TGTGCCACCAGTGGGGCAGGAAACTCTTACGAGCAGTACTTC. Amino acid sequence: CATSGAGNSYEQYF.

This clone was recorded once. The DNA for the CDR3 is TGTGCCACCAGCAGAGATGGGAGATACCTTAGCAATCAGCCCCAGCATTTT. Translation gives CATSRDGRYLSNQPQHF. V usage is TRBV15 and J usage is TRBJ1-5; D gene uncertain. The V end was cut by 0 bases, the J end by 0 bases, with 12 bases between. The CDR3 loop spans 17 amino acids. Germline-derived CDR1 and CDR2 are LNHNV and YYDKDF (reference sequence).

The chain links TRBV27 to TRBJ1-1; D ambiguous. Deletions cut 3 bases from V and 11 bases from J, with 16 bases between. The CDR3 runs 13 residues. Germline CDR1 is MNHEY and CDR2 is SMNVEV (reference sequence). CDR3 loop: CASSFGYPLKAFF. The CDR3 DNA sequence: TGTGCCAGCAGTTTTGGTTATCCACTGAAGGCTTTCTTT.

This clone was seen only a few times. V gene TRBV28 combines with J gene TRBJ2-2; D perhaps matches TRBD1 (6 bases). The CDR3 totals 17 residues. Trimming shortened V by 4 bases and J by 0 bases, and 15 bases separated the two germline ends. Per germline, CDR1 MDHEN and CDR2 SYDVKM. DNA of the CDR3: TGTGCCAGCAGTTCCCGGACAGCCACCCCGAACACCGGGGAGCTGTTTTTT. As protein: CASSSRTATPNTGELFF.

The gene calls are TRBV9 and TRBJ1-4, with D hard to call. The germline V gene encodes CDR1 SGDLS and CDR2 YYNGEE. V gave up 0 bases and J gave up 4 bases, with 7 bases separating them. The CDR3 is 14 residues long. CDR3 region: CASSVGHYNEKLFF. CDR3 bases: TGTGCCAGCAGCGTAGGCCACTATAATGAAAAACTGTTTTTT.

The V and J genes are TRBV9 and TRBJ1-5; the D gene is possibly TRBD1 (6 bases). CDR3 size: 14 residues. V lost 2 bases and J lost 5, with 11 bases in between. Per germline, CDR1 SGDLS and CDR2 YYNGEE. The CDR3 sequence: CASSVGAGYQPQHF. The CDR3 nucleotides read TGTGCCAGCAGCGTGGGGGCCGGGTATCAGCCCCAGCATTTT. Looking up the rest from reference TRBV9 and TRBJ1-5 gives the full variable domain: DSGVTQTPKHLITATGQRVTLRCSPRSGDLSVYWYQQSLDQGLQFLIQYYNGEERAKGNILERFSAQQFPDLHSELNLSSLELGDSALYFCASSVGAGYQPQHFGDGTRLSIL.

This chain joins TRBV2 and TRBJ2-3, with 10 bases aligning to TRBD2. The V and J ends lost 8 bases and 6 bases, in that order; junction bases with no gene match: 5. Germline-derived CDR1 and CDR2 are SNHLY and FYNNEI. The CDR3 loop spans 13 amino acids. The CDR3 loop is CASQRGGWDTQYF. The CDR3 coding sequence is TGTGCCAGCCAGCGGGGGGGTTGGGATACGCAGTATTTT.

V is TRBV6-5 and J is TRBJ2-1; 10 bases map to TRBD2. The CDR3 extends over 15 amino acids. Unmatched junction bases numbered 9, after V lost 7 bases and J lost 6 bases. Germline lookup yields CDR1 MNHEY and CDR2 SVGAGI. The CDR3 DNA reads TGTGCCAGCACCACGCCGCTAGCGGGAGCCAATGAGCAGTTCTTC. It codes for CASTTPLAGANEQFF.